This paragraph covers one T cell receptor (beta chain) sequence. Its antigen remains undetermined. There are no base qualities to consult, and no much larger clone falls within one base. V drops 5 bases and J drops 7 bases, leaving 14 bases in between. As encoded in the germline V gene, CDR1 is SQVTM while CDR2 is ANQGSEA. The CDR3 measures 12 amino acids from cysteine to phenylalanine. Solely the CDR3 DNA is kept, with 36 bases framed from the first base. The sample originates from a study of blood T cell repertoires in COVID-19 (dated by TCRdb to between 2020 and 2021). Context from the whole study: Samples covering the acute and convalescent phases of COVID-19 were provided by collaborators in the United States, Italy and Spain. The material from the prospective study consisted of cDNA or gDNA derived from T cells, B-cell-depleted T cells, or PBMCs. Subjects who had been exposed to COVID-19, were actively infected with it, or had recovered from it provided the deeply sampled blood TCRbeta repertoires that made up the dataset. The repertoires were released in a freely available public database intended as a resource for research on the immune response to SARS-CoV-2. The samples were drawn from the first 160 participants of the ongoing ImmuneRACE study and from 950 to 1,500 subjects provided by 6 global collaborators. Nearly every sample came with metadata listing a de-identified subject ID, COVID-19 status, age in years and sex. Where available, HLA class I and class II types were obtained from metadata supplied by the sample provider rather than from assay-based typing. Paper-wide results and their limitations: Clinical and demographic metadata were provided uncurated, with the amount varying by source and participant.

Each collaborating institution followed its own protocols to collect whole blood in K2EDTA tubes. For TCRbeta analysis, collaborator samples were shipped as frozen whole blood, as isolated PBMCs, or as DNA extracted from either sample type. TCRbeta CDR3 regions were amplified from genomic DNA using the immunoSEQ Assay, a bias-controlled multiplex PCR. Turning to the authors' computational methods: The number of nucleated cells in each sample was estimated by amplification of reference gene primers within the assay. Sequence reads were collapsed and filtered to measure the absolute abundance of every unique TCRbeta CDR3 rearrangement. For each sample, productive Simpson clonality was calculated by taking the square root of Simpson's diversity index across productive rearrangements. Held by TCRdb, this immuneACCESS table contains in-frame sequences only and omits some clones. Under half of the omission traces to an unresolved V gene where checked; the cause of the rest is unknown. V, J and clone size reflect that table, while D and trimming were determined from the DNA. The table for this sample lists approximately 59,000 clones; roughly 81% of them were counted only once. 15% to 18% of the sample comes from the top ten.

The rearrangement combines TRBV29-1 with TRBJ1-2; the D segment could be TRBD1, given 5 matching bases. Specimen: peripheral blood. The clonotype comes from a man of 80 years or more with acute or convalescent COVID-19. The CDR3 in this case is CSVQEGRIGYTF. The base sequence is TGCAGCGTTCAGGAGGGGCGTATTGGCTACACCTTC.